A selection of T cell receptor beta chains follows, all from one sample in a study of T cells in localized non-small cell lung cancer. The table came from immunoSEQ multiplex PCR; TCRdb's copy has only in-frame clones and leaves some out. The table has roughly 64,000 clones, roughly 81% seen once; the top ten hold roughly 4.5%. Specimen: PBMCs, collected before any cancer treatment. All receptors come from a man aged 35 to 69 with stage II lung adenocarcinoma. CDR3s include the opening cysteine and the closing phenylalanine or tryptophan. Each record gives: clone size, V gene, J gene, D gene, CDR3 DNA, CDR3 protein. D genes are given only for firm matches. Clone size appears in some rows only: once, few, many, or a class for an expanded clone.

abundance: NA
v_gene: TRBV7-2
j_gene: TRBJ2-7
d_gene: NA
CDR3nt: TGTGCCAGCAGCTGGGGGGACGAGCAGTACTTC
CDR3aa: CASSWGDEQYF

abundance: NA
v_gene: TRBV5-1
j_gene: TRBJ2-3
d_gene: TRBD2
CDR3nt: TGCGCCAGCAGCTCCTCTATTATAGCGGGCCGCACAGATACGCAGTATTTT
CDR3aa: CASSSSIIAGRTDTQYF

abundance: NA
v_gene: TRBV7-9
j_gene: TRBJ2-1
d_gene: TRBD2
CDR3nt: TGTGCCAGCAGCTCCCAACCCCCGACTAGCGCCACGCCGGTCTTC
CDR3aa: CASSSQPPTSATPVF

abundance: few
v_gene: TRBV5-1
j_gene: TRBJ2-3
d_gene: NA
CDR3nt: TGCGCCAGCAGCTTGAGCGGCGCTAGCACAGATACGCAGTATTTT
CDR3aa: CASSLSGASTDTQYF

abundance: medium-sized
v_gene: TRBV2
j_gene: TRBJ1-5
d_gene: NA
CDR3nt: TGTGCCAGCCGATTCTTCAGCAATCAGCCCCAGCATTTT
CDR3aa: CASRFFSNQPQHF

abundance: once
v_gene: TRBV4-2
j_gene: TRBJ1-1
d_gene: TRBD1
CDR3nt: TGTGCCAGCAGCCGAGGGACAGGGGTGAACACTGAAGCTTTCTTT
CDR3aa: CASSRGTGVNTEAFF

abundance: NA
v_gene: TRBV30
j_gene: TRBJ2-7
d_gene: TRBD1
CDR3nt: TGTGCCTGGACCCGTACCGGGACAGCCTCCTACGAGCAGTACTTC
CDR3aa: CAWTRTGTASYEQYF

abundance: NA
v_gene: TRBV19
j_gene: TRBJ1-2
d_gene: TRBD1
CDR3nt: TGTGCCAGTAGTGTCTGGGACAGGCCTTTTGGCTACACCTTC
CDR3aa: CASSVWDRPFGYTF

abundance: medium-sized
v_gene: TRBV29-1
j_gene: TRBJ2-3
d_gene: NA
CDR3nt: TGCAGCGTTGAAGATCCAGCGGGCCTATCTAGCACAGATACGCAGTATTTT
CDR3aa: CSVEDPAGLSSTDTQYF

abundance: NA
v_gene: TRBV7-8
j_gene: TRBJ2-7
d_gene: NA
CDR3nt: TGTGCCAGCAGCTCAGCCTGGACCGGTCGGGAATCCGAGCAGTACTTC
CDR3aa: CASSSAWTGRESEQYF

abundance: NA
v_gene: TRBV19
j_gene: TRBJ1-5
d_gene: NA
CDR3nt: TGTGCCAGTAGTTCCGGGACACTTTATAGCAATCAGCCCCAGCATTTT
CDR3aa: CASSSGTLYSNQPQHF

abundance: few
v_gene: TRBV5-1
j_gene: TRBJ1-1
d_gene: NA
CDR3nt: TGCGCCAGCAGCTTGGACGGTGGAAACACTGAAGCTTTCTTT
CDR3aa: CASSLDGGNTEAFF

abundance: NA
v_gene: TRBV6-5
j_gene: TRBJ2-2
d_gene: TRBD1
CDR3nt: TGTGCCAGCAGTTACTCGAGGGGACAGGGGTCCGGGGAGCTGTTTTTT
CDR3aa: CASSYSRGQGSGELFF

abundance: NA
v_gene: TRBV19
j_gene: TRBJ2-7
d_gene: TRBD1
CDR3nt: TGTGCCAGCGTCCGGGACAGGGCAGGCAACGAGCAGTACTTC
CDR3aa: CASVRDRAGNEQYF

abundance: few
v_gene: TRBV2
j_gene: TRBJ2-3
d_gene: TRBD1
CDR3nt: TGTGGGGGCACAGGGGCGCTCACAGATACGCAGTATTTT
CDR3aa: CGGTGALTDTQYF

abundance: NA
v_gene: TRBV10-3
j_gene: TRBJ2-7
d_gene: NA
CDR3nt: TGTGCCATCAGTCCTGGCGACACCGACGAGCAGTACTTC
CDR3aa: CAISPGDTDEQYF

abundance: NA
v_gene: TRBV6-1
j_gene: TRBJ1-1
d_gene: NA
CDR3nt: TGTGCCAGCAGTGAAGAGGCCTGGCGATCGAACACTGAAGCTTTCTTT
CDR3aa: CASSEEAWRSNTEAFF

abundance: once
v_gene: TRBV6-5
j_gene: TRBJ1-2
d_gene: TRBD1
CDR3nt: TGTGCCAGCAGCCAGACAGGGAATGGCTACACCTTC
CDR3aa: CASSQTGNGYTF

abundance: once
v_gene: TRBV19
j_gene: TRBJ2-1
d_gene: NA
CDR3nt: TGTGCCAGTCAACCCGGGACTGTGTACAATGAGCAGTTCTTC
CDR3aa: CASQPGTVYNEQFF

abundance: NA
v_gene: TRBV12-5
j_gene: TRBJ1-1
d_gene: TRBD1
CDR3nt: TGTGCTAGTGGTTTGTCAGGGGGGCCCGCTGAAGCTTTCTTT
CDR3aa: CASGLSGGPAEAFF

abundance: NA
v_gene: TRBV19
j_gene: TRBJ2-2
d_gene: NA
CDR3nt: TGTGCCAGTAGTAACACAGGGTACACCGGGGAGCTGTTTTTT
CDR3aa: CASSNTGYTGELFF

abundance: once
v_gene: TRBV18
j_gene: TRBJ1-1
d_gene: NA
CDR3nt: TGTGCCAGCTCACGGCTAAACACTGAAGCTTTCTTT
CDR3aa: CASSRLNTEAFF